The TCR beta chain described here comes from a study of T cell responses to AZD1222 COVID-19 vaccine. Overall study findings and caveats: Sampling that yielded the repertoires occurred only after the peak T cell response.

As concerns this clone: Antigen: not known.

In germline, CDR1 is LNHNV, CDR2 YYDKDF (reference sequence). The V and J ends lost 0 bases and 0 bases respectively, with 12 bases between them. The CDR3 contains 17 residues. TCRdb keeps only in-frame clones here, not all; method: immunoSEQ multiplex PCR. The sample has roughly 100,000 clones; around 89% are singletons. The gene calls are TRBV15 and TRBJ2-4; D possibly corresponds to TRBD2 (5 bases). The sequence was collected from an adult in good health. Sample: peripheral blood, taken on day 0 of AZD1222 vaccination. The CDR3 sequence: CATSRDRRTSAKNIQYF. CDR3 in DNA: TGTGCCACCAGCAGAGATAGACGGACTTCAGCCAAAAACATTCAGTACTTC.